These 5 T cell receptor beta chains originate from one sample sequenced in a study of Ad26.COV2.S vaccination and SARS-CoV-2 variants. Sequencing was performed with immunoSEQ multiplex PCR; in TCRdb, only in-frame clones are kept and a portion is missing. Of about 390,000 clones listed, over 80% are singletons. The treatment denotes: roughly 19 received Ad26.COV2.S at low or high dose, single or two shots; about five received placebo; per-sample allocation not given. Collection of samples fell on day 63 after the first vaccine or placebo injection. The material sequenced was peripheral blood, taken in a trial of Ad26.COV2.S vaccine versus placebo. These receptors all come from a person between 18 and 60 years old who received the Ad26.COV2.S COVID-19 vaccine or a placebo.

J is TRBJ2-3 and V is TRBV9; TRBD2 agrees at 8 bases. The V and J ends lost 4 bases and 2 bases, in that order; junction bases with no gene match: 6. Looked up from germline, CDR1 is SGDLS and CDR2 is YYNGEE. CDR3 length: 15 residues. For the CDR3, the DNA is TGTGCCAGCAGCCCAATAGCGGGGTACACAGATACGCAGTATTTT. This gives the protein CASSPIAGYTDTQYF.

V usage is TRBV7-8 and J usage is TRBJ1-2; 12 nucleotides line up with TRBD1. The CDR3 is made up of 16 amino acids. V gave up 5 bases and J gave up 7 bases; unmatched junction bases: 11. The germline V gene encodes CDR1 SGHVS and CDR2 FQNEAQ. The CDR3 DNA sequence: TGTGCCAGCAGCCCTAAGGGACAGGGGGCTTTACGTGGCTACACCTTC. It yields the protein CASSPKGQGALRGYTF. The full variable domain, its missing parts supplied by reference TRBV7-8 and TRBJ1-2, is GAGVSQSPRYKVAKRGQDVALRCDPISGHVSLFWYQQALGQGPEFLTYFQNEAQLDKSGLPSDRFFAERPEGSVSTLKIQRTQQEDSAVYLCASSPKGQGALRGYTFGSGTRLTVV.

This clone was detected once. The J gene is TRBJ1-5, the V gene TRBV2; D ambiguous. The germline V gene has CDR1 SNHLY and CDR2 FYNNEI. The CDR3 spans 14 residues. Trimming stripped 6 bases from V and 1 base from J, with 10 bases between. CDR3 loop: CASRAGISNQPQHF. The DNA for the CDR3 is TGTGCCAGCAGGGCTGGGATAAGCAATCAGCCCCAGCATTTT.

The rearrangement uses TRBV5-4 and TRBJ2-7; possibly TRBD1 for D (6 bases). Trimming stripped 4 bases from V and 2 bases from J, with 13 bases between. Per the germline V gene, CDR1 is SGHNT and CDR2 is YYREEE (reference sequence). CDR3 length: 14 amino acids. For the CDR3, the DNA is TGTGCCAGCAGCGTCAGGGGAAACCCCTACGAGCAGTACTTC. This translates into CASSVRGNPYEQYF.

The V gene is TRBV7-8, the J gene TRBJ1-5; D remains ambiguous. The CDR3 runs to 15 residues. Germline assignment: CDR1 SGHVS and CDR2 FQNEAQ. Trimming cost V 5 bases and J 2 bases, with 13 bases left between them. CDR3 protein: CASSANYGGNQPQHF. For the CDR3, the DNA is TGTGCCAGCAGCGCGAATTACGGCGGCAATCAGCCCCAGCATTTT.